A selection of T cell receptor beta chains follows, all from one sample in a study of STAT5B mutations in CD4+ large granular lymphocyte leukemia. Only in-frame clones appear in the TCRdb table, and some are missing; sequencing was by immunoSEQ multiplex PCR. The table records 25,000 to 40,000 clones, roughly 80% of them present only once. The sample consisted of CD4+ T cells from blood buffy coats. These receptor sequences come from a human donor in good health. Both conserved end residues are part of each CDR3. The D gene is left open where the match is weak. Clone size is stated in some rows and not others, as once, few, many or a class when expanded.

TRBV27	-	15	-	TRBJ2-5	CASSRLPSNQETQYF	TGTGCCAGCAGTCGACTACCCAGTAACCAAGAGACCCAGTACTTC
TRBV20-1	few	11	-	TRBJ2-5	CSTTRRETQYF	TGCAGTACGACCAGAAGGGAGACCCAGTACTTC
TRBV5-5	few	14	-	TRBJ1-1	CASSGGVRNTEAFF	TGTGCCAGCAGCGGTGGGGTCAGAAACACTGAAGCTTTCTTT
TRBV18	-	15	-	TRBJ1-4	CASSEMGGENEKLFF	TGTGCCAGCTCGGAGATGGGGGGAGAGAATGAAAAACTGTTTTTT
TRBV12-5	-	15	TRBD2	TRBJ2-3	CASGLPPLAGDTQYF	TGTGCTAGTGGTTTGCCGCCCTTAGCGGGAGATACGCAGTATTTT
TRBV29-1	few	14	-	TRBJ1-4	CSVVPPGSDEKLFF	TGCAGCGTTGTACCCCCAGGGTCGGATGAAAAACTGTTTTTT
TRBV2	-	11	-	TRBJ1-1	CASSVHTEAFF	TGTGCCAGCAGTGTCCACACTGAAGCTTTCTTT
TRBV19	once	14	TRBD2	TRBJ2-7	CASSTAGGPREQYF	TGTGCCAGTAGTACAGCGGGAGGGCCGAGAGAGCAGTACTTC
TRBV6-1	-	13	TRBD1	TRBJ1-2	CASSEGTVYGYTF	TGTGCCAGCAGTGAGGGGACAGTTTATGGCTACACCTTC
TRBV5-1	-	15	-	TRBJ1-3	CASSSLTGSGNTIYF	TGCGCCAGCAGCTCGTTAACCGGCTCTGGAAACACCATATATTTT
TRBV29-1	-	13	-	TRBJ2-1	CSASVDSYNEQFF	TGCAGCGCTAGCGTCGACTCCTACAATGAGCAGTTCTTC
TRBV7-9	-	15	-	TRBJ2-7	CASSDIMGRDYEQYF	TGTGCCAGCAGCGACATCATGGGCAGGGACTACGAGCAGTACTTC
TRBV9	-	15	-	TRBJ1-1	CASSGGLIGTRKAFF	TGTGCCAGCAGCGGGGGGCTTATCGGGACACGGAAGGCTTTCTTT
TRBV7-2	-	13	-	TRBJ2-1	CASSPDSYNEQFF	TGTGCCAGCAGCCCGGACAGCTACAATGAGCAGTTCTTC
TRBV4-2	-	15	-	TRBJ1-2	CASSPPDSKAYGYTF	TGTGCCAGCAGCCCCCCCGACAGTAAGGCCTATGGCTACACCTTC
TRBV2	-	15	-	TRBJ1-5	CASSQDSNSNQPQHF	TGTGCCAGCAGCCAGGACAGTAATAGCAATCAGCCCCAGCATTTT
TRBV7-2	-	13	-	TRBJ1-3	CASSPDQASTIYF	TGTGCCAGCAGCCCTGACCAAGCGAGCACCATATATTTT
TRBV15	-	15	TRBD2	TRBJ2-7	CATSRGQRDAYEQYF	TGTGCCACCAGCAGAGGCCAGCGGGATGCCTACGAGCAGTACTTC
TRBV11-1	few	15	TRBD2	TRBJ2-3	CASSQSGRAGDTQYF	TGTGCCAGCAGTCAAAGCGGGAGGGCGGGGGATACGCAGTATTTT
TRBV9	-	14	-	TRBJ2-7	CASSVAGQSYEQYF	TGTGCCAGCAGCGTCGCGGGACAGTCCTACGAGCAGTACTTC
TRBV28	few	15	TRBD1	TRBJ2-1	CASSPDRDRGVEQFF	TGTGCCAGCAGCCCCGACCGGGACAGGGGGGTTGAGCAGTTCTTC
TRBV6-5	-	13	-	TRBJ1-1	CASSYSTNTEAFF	TGTGCCAGCAGTTACTCGACGAACACTGAAGCTTTCTTT
TRBV7-9	few	14	-	TRBJ2-2	CASSWGGNTGELFF	TGTGCCAGCAGCTGGGGAGGGAACACCGGGGAGCTGTTTTTT
TRBV25-1	once	17	TRBD2	TRBJ2-1	CASSELTQGLKYNEQFF	TGTGCCAGCAGTGAGCTTACCCAGGGACTAAAATACAATGAGCAGTTCTTC
TRBV25-1	-	14	-	TRBJ1-1	CASGQGGGRTEAFF	TGTGCCAGTGGGCAGGGAGGGGGAAGGACTGAAGCTTTCTTT
TRBV28	-	13	TRBD1	TRBJ2-7	CASSPEDRGKQYF	TGTGCCAGCAGTCCCGAGGACAGGGGGAAGCAGTACTTC
TRBV25-1	-	14	TRBD1	TRBJ1-2	CASSELDRGVGYTF	TGTGCCAGCAGTGAACTAGACAGGGGGGTTGGCTACACCTTC
TRBV4-1	-	16	-	TRBJ2-6	CASSQRGPSGANVLTF	TGCGCCAGCAGCCAAAGGGGACCATCTGGGGCCAACGTCCTGACTTTC
TRBV2	few	12	TRBD2	TRBJ2-1	CASSMPGTIQFF	TGTGCCAGCAGCATGCCCGGGACTATTCAGTTCTTC
TRBV7-2	few	14	TRBD2	TRBJ2-1	CASSFGGIGNEQFF	TGTGCCAGCAGCTTCGGGGGGATTGGAAATGAGCAGTTCTTC
TRBV7-9	-	15	-	TRBJ2-5	CASSRVGDYQETQYF	TGTGCCAGCAGCCGAGTTGGGGACTACCAAGAGACCCAGTACTTC
TRBV29-1	once	11	-	TRBJ2-7	CSVELTYEQYF	TGCAGCGTTGAGTTGACATACGAGCAGTACTTC
TRBV6-1	-	16	-	TRBJ2-7	CASSDLGGDRSYEQYF	TGTGCCAGCAGTGATCTGGGGGGCGATCGTAGCTACGAGCAGTACTTC
TRBV21-1	-	18	-	TRBJ1-5	CASSKALFKAGSNQPQHF	TGTGCCAGCAGCAAAGCGCTTTTTAAGGCGGGGAGCAATCAGCCCCAGCATTTT
TRBV11-2	-	17	-	TRBJ2-7	CASSLEYDGSGSYEQYF	TGTGCCAGCAGCTTAGAATACGACGGGAGTGGGTCCTACGAGCAGTACTTC
TRBV7-2	-	13	-	TRBJ1-2	CASSLVGLGSYTF	TGTGCCAGCAGCTTAGTGGGACTGGGTAGCTACACCTTC
TRBV5-1	-	19	TRBD2	TRBJ2-3	CASSGSGTSGWTGTDTQYF	TGCGCCAGCAGCGGATCCGGGACTAGCGGGTGGACTGGCACAGATACGCAGTATTTT
TRBV5-1	few	15	TRBD1	TRBJ2-3	CASSVQGGIGDTQYF	TGCGCCAGCAGCGTCCAAGGGGGCATCGGGGATACGCAGTATTTT
TRBV5-6	-	11	-	TRBJ2-5	CASSKQETQYF	TGTGCCAGCAGCAAACAAGAGACCCAGTACTTC
TRBV18	-	14	TRBD2	TRBJ2-7	CASSPALTSGSAYF	TGTGCCAGCTCACCAGCTCTGACTAGCGGGAGCGCGTACTTC
TRBV7-9	-	15	-	TRBJ2-2	CATPLGGTNTGELFF	TGTGCCACACCCCTGGGGGGTACGAACACCGGGGAGCTGTTTTTT
TRBV30	-	14	TRBD1	TRBJ1-2	CAWSRGTGGGGYTF	TGTGCCTGGAGTCGCGGGACAGGCGGGGGAGGCTACACCTTC
TRBV30	few	14	-	TRBJ1-5	CAWSVRGAVQPQHF	TGTGCCTGGAGTGTACGAGGGGCCGTTCAGCCCCAGCATTTT
TRBV15	-	15	-	TRBJ1-3	CATSRDQGSGNTIYF	TGTGCCACCAGCAGAGATCAGGGGTCTGGAAACACCATATATTTT
TRBV2	-	14	-	TRBJ1-5	CASSDEGRLPPQHF	TGTGCCAGCAGTGACGAGGGGAGACTTCCGCCCCAGCATTTT
TRBV15	-	17	-	TRBJ2-1	CATSRARTEDPYNEQFF	TGTGCCACCAGCAGAGCAAGGACAGAGGACCCCTACAATGAGCAGTTCTTC
TRBV4-2	-	15	TRBD1	TRBJ2-1	CASTPGDRAYNEQFF	TGTGCCAGCACCCCTGGGGACAGAGCCTACAATGAGCAGTTCTTC